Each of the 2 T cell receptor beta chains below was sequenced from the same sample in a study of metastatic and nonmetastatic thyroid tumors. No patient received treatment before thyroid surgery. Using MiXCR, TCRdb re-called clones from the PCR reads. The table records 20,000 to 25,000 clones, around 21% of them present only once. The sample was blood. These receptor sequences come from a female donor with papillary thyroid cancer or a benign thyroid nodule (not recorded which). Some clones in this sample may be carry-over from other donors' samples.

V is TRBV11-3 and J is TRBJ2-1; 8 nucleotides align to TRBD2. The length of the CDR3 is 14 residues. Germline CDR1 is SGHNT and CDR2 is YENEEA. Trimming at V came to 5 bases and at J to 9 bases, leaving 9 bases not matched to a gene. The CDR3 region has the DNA TGTGCCAGCAGCGGGCGGGAGGACGGGGGTGAGCAGTTCTTC. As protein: CASSGREDGGEQFF.

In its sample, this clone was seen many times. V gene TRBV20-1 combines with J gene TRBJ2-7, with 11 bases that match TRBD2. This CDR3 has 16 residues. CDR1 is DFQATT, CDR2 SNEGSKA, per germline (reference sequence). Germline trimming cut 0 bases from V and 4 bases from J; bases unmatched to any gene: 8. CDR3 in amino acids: CSARDSGRARLYEQYF. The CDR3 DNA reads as TGCAGTGCTAGAGATAGCGGGAGGGCCCGGCTATACGAGCAGTACTTC.